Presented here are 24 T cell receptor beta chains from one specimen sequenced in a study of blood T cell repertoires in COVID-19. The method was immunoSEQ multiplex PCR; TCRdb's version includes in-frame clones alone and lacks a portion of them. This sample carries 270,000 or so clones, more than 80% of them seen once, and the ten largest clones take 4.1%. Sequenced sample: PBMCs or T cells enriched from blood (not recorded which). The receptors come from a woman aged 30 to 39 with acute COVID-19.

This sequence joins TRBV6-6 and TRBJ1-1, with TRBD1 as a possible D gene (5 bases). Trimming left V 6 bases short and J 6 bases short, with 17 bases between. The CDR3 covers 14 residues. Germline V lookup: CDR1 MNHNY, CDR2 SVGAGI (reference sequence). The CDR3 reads CASSPGTKVSEAFF. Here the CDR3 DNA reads TGTGCCAGCAGCCCCGGGACTAAGGTCTCTGAAGCTTTCTTT.

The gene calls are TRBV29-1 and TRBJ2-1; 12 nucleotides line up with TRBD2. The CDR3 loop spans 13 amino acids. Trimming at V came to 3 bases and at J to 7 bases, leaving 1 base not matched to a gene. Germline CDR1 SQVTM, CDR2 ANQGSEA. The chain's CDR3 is CSVDTSGRNEQFF. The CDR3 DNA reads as TGCAGCGTTGATACTAGCGGGAGGAATGAGCAGTTCTTC.

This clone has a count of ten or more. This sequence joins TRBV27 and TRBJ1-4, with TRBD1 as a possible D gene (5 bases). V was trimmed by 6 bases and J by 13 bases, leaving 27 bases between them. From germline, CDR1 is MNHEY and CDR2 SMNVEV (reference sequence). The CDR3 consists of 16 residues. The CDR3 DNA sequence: TGTGCCAGCAGAAACCTCAACACAGAGGCCAAGCAGGGACTGTTTTTT. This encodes CASRNLNTEAKQGLFF. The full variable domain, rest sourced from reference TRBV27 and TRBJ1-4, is EAQVTQNPRYLITVTGKKLTVTCSQNMNHEYMSWYRQDPGLGLRQIYYSMNVEVTDKGDVPEGYKVSRKEKRNFPLILESPSPNQTSLYFCASRNLNTEAKQGLFFGSGTQLSVL.

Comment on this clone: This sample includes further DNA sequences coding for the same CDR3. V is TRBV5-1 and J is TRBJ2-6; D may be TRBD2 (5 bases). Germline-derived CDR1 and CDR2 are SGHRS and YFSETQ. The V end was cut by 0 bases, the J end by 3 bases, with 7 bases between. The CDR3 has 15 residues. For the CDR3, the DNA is TGCGCCAGCAGCTTGGAAGGGAGTGGGGCCAACGTCCTGACTTTC. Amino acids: CASSLEGSGANVLTF.

DNA for the CDR3: TGCGCCAGCAGCCACAGTGGGCTAAGCTATGGCTACACCTTC. It specifies CASSHSGLSYGYTF. This chain joins TRBV5-1 and TRBJ1-2; D not certain. Deletions cut 4 bases from V and 4 bases from J, with 14 bases between. Germline CDR1 and CDR2: SGHRS and YFSETQ. The CDR3 loop spans 14 amino acids.

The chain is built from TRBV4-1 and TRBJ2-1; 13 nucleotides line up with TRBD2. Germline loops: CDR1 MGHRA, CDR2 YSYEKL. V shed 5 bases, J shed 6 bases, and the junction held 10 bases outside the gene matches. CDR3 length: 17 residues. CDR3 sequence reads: CASSEKPGLAGSNEQFF. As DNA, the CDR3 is TGCGCCAGCAGCGAAAAACCGGGACTAGCGGGATCCAATGAGCAGTTCTTC.

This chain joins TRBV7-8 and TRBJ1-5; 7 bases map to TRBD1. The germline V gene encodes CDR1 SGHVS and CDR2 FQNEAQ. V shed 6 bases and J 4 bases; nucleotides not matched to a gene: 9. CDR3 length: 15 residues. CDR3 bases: TGTGCCAGCAGTCCGAGCAGGGGGTCTAATCAGCCCCAGCATTTT. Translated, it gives CASSPSRGSNQPQHF. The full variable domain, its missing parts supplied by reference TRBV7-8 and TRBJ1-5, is GAGVSQSPRYKVAKRGQDVALRCDPISGHVSLFWYQQALGQGPEFLTYFQNEAQLDKSGLPSDRFFAERPEGSVSTLKIQRTQQEDSAVYLCASSPSRGSNQPQHFGDGTRLSIL.

CDR3 in DNA: TGTGCCAGCAGTTTAATATTAGGACGACAAGAGGGTGGCTACACCTTC. It translates to CASSLILGRQEGGYTF. The chain uses TRBV28 and TRBJ1-2, with unresolved D. There are 16 residues in the CDR3. V was trimmed by 2 bases and J by 7 bases, leaving 20 bases between them. Germline CDR1 MDHEN, CDR2 SYDVKM.

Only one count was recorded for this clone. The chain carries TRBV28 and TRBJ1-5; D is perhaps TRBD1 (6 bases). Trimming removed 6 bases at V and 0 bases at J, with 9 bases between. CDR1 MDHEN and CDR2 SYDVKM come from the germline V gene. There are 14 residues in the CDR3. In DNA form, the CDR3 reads TGTGCCAGCAGCGAGGACAGTAGCAATCAGCCCCAGCATTTT. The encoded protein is CASSEDSSNQPQHF.

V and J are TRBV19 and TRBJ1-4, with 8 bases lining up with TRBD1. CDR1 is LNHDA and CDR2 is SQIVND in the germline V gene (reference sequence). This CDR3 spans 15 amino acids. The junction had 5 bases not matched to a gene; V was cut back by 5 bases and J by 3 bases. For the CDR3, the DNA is TGTGCCAGTAGTTCCACAGGGGGAGCTAATGAAAAACTGTTTTTT. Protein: CASSSTGGANEKLFF.

The CDR3 here is CAISEGTASTDTQYF. DNA of the CDR3: TGTGCCATCAGTGAGGGGACAGCTAGCACAGATACGCAGTATTTT. This sequence joins TRBV10-3 and TRBJ2-3; TRBD1 agrees at 7 bases. The germline V gene encodes CDR1 ENHRY and CDR2 SYGVKD. V shed 2 bases and J 0 bases; nucleotides not matched to a gene: 2. The CDR3 extends over 15 amino acids.

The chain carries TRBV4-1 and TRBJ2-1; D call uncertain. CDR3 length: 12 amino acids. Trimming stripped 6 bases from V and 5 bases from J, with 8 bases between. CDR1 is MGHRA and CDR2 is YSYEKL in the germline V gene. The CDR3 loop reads CASSATHNEQFF. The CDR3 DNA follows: TGCGCCAGCAGTGCCACTCACAATGAGCAGTTCTTC.

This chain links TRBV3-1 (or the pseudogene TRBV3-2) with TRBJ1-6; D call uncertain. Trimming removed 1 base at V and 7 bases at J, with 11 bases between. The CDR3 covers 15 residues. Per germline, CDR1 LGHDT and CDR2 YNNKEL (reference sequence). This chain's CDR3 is CASSQVMAENSPLHF. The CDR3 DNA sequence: TGTGCCAGCAGCCAAGTAATGGCAGAAAATTCACCCCTCCACTTT.

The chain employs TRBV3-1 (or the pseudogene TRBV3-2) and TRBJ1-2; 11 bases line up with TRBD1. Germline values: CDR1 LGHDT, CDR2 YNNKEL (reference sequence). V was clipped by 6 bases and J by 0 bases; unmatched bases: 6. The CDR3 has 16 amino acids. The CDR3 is CASSRDRGAANYGYTF. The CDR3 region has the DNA TGTGCCAGCAGTCGGGACAGGGGGGCCGCTAACTATGGCTACACCTTC.

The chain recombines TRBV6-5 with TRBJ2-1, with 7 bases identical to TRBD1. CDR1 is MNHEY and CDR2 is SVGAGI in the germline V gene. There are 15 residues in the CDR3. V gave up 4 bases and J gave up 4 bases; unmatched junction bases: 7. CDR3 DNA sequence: TGTGCCAGCAGTTCTACAGGGGACCGTTACAATGAGCAGTTCTTC. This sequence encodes CASSSTGDRYNEQFF.

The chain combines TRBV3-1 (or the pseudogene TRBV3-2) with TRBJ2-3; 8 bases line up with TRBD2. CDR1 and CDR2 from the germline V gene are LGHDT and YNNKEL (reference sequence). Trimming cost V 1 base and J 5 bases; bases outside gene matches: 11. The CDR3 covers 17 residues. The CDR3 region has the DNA TGTGCCAGCAGCCAAGTCAGCGGGAGTCCTCGGGGAGATACGCAGTATTTT. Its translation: CASSQVSGSPRGDTQYF.

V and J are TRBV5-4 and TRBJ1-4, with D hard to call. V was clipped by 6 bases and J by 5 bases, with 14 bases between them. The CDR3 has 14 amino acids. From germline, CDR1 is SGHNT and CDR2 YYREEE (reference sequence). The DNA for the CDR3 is TGTGCCAGCACCCCAGGAGGCGGAAATGAAAAACTGTTTTTT. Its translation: CASTPGGGNEKLFF.

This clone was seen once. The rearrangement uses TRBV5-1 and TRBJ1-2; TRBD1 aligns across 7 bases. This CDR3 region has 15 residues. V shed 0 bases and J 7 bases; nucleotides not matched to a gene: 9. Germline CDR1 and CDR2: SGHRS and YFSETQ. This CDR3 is CASSLATGPSGGYTF. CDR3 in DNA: TGCGCCAGCAGCTTGGCGACAGGGCCTAGTGGTGGCTACACCTTC.

CDR3 in amino acids: CASSQRTSANSGANVLTF. The CDR3 DNA reads TGCGCCAGCAGCCAGAGGACTAGCGCAAACTCTGGGGCCAACGTCCTGACTTTC. The chain combines TRBV4-1 with TRBJ2-6; the match to TRBD2 covers 9 bases. This CDR3 has 18 amino acids. Germline V lookup: CDR1 MGHRA, CDR2 YSYEKL. V dropped 3 bases and J dropped 0; count of bases not matched to a gene: 6.

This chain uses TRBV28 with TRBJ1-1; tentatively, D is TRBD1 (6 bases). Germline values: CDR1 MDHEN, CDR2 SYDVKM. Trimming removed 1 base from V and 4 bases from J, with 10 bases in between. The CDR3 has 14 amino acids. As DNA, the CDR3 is TGTGCCAGCAGTTTATACAGGGCTGGCACTGAAGCTTTCTTT. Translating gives CASSLYRAGTEAFF.

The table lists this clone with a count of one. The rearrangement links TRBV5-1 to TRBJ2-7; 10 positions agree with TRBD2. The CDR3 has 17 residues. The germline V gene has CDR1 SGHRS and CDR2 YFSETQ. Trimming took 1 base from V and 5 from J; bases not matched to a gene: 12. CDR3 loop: CASSLRTSGSSSDEQYF. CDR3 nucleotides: TGCGCCAGCAGCTTGCGGACTAGCGGATCCAGTAGCGACGAGCAGTACTTC.

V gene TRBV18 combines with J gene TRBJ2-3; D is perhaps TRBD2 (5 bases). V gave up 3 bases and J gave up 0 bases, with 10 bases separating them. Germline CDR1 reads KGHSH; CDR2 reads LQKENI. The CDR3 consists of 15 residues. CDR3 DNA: TGTGCCAGCTCACCCGACTATACGAGCACAGATACGCAGTATTTT. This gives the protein CASSPDYTSTDTQYF.

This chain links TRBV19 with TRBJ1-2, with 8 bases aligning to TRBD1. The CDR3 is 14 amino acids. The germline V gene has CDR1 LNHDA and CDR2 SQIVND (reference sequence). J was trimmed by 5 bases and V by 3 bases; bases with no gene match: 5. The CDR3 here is CASSIRTGLYGYTF. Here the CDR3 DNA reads TGTGCCAGTAGTATCCGGACAGGGTTATATGGCTACACCTTC. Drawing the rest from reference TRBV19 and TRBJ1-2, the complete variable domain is DGGITQSPKYLFRKEGQNVTLSCEQNLNHDAMYWYRQDPGQGLRLIYYSQIVNDFQKGDIAEGYSVSREKKESFPLTVTSAQKNPTAFYLCASSIRTGLYGYTFGSGTRLTVV.

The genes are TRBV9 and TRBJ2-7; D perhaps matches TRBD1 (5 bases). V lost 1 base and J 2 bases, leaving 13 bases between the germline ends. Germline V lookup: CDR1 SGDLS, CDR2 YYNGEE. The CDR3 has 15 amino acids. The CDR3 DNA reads TGTGCCAGCAGCGTACAGGGCGCGCTCCCCTACGAGCAGTACTTC. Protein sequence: CASSVQGALPYEQYF.